The source of this T cell receptor (beta chain) is a study of response to subunit inactivated influenza vaccine. CDR1 SGHRS and CDR2 YFSETQ come from the germline V gene. V lost 4 bases and J lost 5; bases outside the gene matches: 6. CDR3 length: 15 residues. TCRdb re-called the RT-PCR reads through MiXCR, storing one row per CDR3 protein. Among around 570,000 distinct CDR3 sequences listed, about 10% were seen once. This sample also belongs to another study, concerning T cells expressing NK-cell markers. That publication notes: 5'RACE template switching with UMIs generated TCR beta cDNA. There were four donors in whom these clonotypes also led the CD3+CD56-NKG2C+ fraction.

The chain combines TRBV5-1 with TRBJ1-6, with 7 bases identical to TRBD1. Sequencing used PBMCs from blood, obtained on the day of vaccination. The clonotype originates from a man aged 50 or older who received an inactivated influenza vaccine. For the CDR3, the DNA is TGCGCCAGCAGCCTAGGGACAGACAATAATTCACCCCTCCACTTT. Translation gives CASSLGTDNNSPLHF.